These 8 T cell receptor beta chains originate from one sample sequenced in a study of T cells in Graves' hyperthyroidism and ophthalmopathy. Researchers amplified the TCR beta CDR3 regions from RNA transcripts. The HTBI set primed first-round TCR CDR3 RT-PCR. TCRdb fed the multiplex PCR reads into MiXCR, producing one record per CDR3 protein. The table shows 300,000 or so distinct CDR3 sequences, with 21% occurring only once. The sequencing input was blood. These receptor sequences come from a woman between 50 and 59 years old with Graves' hyperthyroidism.

In regard to this clonotype: Being one base from a much bigger clone, this may be a read error. The chain uses TRBV30 and TRBJ1-5; a weak D match, TRBD1 (6 bases). The CDR3 has 14 residues. Germline V gene sequence: CDR1 GTSNPN, CDR2 SVGIG (reference sequence). The CDR3 region is CAWSGTGLNRPQHF. CDR3 DNA sequence: TGTGCCTGGAGTGGAACAGGGCTTAATCGGCCCCAGCATTTT. Drawing the rest from reference TRBV30 and TRBJ1-5, the complete variable domain is SQTIHQWPATLVQPVGSPLSLECTVEGTSNPNLYWYRQAAGRGLQLLFYSVGIGQISSEVPQNLSASRPQDRQFILSSKKLLLSDSGFYLCAWSGTGLNRPQHFGDGTRLSIL.

The chain links TRBV29-1 to TRBJ1-4; 7 bases map to TRBD1. Trimming removed 6 bases from V and 3 bases from J; junction bases left unmatched: 7. The CDR3 runs 14 residues. CDR1 is SQVTM, CDR2 ANQGSEA, per germline. The CDR3 sequence: CSVRQGLANEKLFF. CDR3 bases: TGCAGCGTCCGACAGGGTTTGGCTAATGAAAAACTGTTTTTT.

The J gene is TRBJ2-2, the V gene TRBV11-3, with 9 bases matching TRBD2. V lost 5 bases to trimming and J lost 5 bases; unmatched junction nucleotides: 15. Germline CDR1 reads SGHNT; CDR2 reads YENEEA. This CDR3 is built from 18 residues. The CDR3 loop reads CASSAWDLAGWRTGELFF. CDR3 bases: TGTGCCAGCAGCGCGTGGGATCTAGCGGGATGGAGAACCGGGGAGCTGTTTTTT.

There are many counts of this clonotype. J is TRBJ1-4 and V is TRBV18; 8 bases fit TRBD1. Germline V gives CDR1 KGHSH, CDR2 LQKENI. The CDR3 spans 19 residues. Unmatched junction bases numbered 16, after V lost 2 bases and J lost 5 bases. CDR3 sequence (DNA): TGTGCCAGCTCACCAAGGGTGACAGGGGCCGCCTCTGAGAATGAAAAACTGTTTTTT. Protein sequence: CASSPRVTGAASENEKLFF.

This clonotype was seen a single time. The chain has TRBV7-9 and TRBJ2-7, with TRBD2 matching over 9 bases. With 1 base clipped from V and 6 bases from J, the junction kept 10 bases outside the gene matches. This CDR3 is 16 amino acids long. Germline assignment: CDR1 SEHNR and CDR2 FQNEAQ (reference sequence). The CDR3 bases are TGTGCCAGCAGCTTAGATTACGCGGGAGGGCCAGTCGAGCAGTACTTC. Translated: CASSLDYAGGPVEQYF.

This clonotype was observed many times. This sequence joins TRBV6-1 and TRBJ2-2; 8 bases are a match to TRBD1. The trim removed 6 bases at V and 5 bases at J, leaving 8 bases unmatched. The CDR3 is made up of 15 amino acids. Germline CDR1 MNHNS, CDR2 SASEGT. Here the CDR3 DNA reads TGTGCCAGCAGGAGCCAGGGGGCGGGGACCGGGGAGCTGTTTTTT. Its translation is CASRSQGAGTGELFF.

This sequence joins TRBV29-1 and TRBJ2-3; the match to TRBD1 covers 8 bases. J gave up 5 bases and V 4 bases, and 5 bases lay outside the gene matches. The CDR3 sequence is 13 residues long. Germline V gene data show CDR1 as SQVTM and CDR2 as ANQGSEA. The CDR3 region is CSVGTGGIDTQYF. The CDR3 DNA is TGCAGCGTTGGTACAGGGGGTATAGATACGCAGTATTTT.

This clonotype was detected a few times. This chain links TRBV29-1 with TRBJ2-2, with 13 bases identical to TRBD2. V dropped 5 bases and J dropped 7; count of bases not matched to a gene: 7. Germline CDR1 and CDR2: SQVTM and ANQGSEA. This CDR3 contains 15 residues. The CDR3 DNA reads TGCAGCGTTCGAACTAGCGGGGGGGCTTACGGGGAGCTGTTTTTT. As protein: CSVRTSGGAYGELFF.